The 18 T cell receptor beta chains given below trace back to one sample, sequenced in a study of blood T cell repertoires in COVID-19. Using immunoSEQ multiplex PCR, the repertoire was profiled, and TCRdb retains in-frame clones only, with some absent. The repertoire includes about 130,000 clones, roughly four fifths of them detected once, and roughly 10% sits in the top ten. Sequenced input: peripheral blood. These receptors all come from a man aged 40-50 years with active or convalescent COVID-19.

The J gene is TRBJ2-5, the V gene TRBV11-2; D is possibly TRBD2 (6 bases). Trimming left V 3 bases short and J 6 bases short, with 20 bases between. CDR3 length: 16 amino acids. Looked up from germline, CDR1 is SGHAT and CDR2 is FQNNGV. As DNA, the CDR3 is TGTGCCAGCAGCTTTAAGCACTCCGTCGGGAGTCAGACCCAGTACTTC. This encodes CASSFKHSVGSQTQYF.

In this sample, this clone turned up once. The CDR3 loop reads CATSDFAMDRRTYEQYF. The CDR3 DNA follows: TGTGCCACCAGTGATTTCGCTATGGACAGGCGAACCTACGAGCAGTACTTC. The chain has TRBV24-1 and TRBJ2-7, with 7 bases that match TRBD1. The junction had 10 bases not matched to a gene; V was cut back by 1 base and J by 2 bases. The length of the CDR3 is 17 residues. From germline, CDR1 is KGHDR and CDR2 SFDVKD.

The genes are TRBV2 and TRBJ2-7; 7 bases are a match to TRBD1. Germline V CDR1 and CDR2: SNHLY, FYNNEI. The CDR3 covers 14 residues. After removal of 9 bases from V and 0 bases from J, the junction contained 8 bases not matched to a gene. The chain's CDR3 is CARRQGRNSYEQYF. DNA of the CDR3: TGTGCCAGAAGACAGGGTAGGAACTCCTACGAGCAGTACTTC.

V usage is TRBV27 and J usage is TRBJ2-6, with D possibly matching TRBD1 (5 bases). Trimming shortened V by 6 bases and J by 0 bases, and 18 bases separated the two germline ends. CDR1 is MNHEY, CDR2 SMNVEV, per germline (reference sequence). The CDR3 is 18 residues long. In DNA, the CDR3 is TGTGCCAGCAGCTCAACAGGCCGTCTCATCTCTGGGGCCAACGTCCTGACTTTC. Translating gives CASSSTGRLISGANVLTF.

The rearrangement joins TRBV5-1 to TRBJ2-7, with 9 bases that match TRBD1. Germline CDR1 and CDR2: SGHRS and YFSETQ. This CDR3 spans 14 amino acids. V dropped 2 bases and J dropped 7; count of bases not matched to a gene: 7. In DNA form, the CDR3 reads TGCGCCAGCAGCTTAGGGACAGGGACCTCTGAGCAGTACTTC. Translation: CASSLGTGTSEQYF.

J is TRBJ2-6 and V is TRBV30; D remains unclear. V lost 2 bases, J lost 2 bases, and 16 bases lay in between. In germline, CDR1 is GTSNPN, CDR2 SVGIG (reference sequence). This CDR3 region has 17 residues. CDR3: CAWSRGRAKAGANVLTF. In DNA, the CDR3 is TGTGCCTGGAGTCGCGGCCGCGCCAAAGCTGGGGCCAACGTCCTGACTTTC.

The chain carries TRBV2 and TRBJ2-2; 7 bases agree with TRBD1. Germline CDR1 is SNHLY and CDR2 is FYNNEI. Losses at the gene ends were 7 bases for V and 3 bases for J; bases not matched to a gene: 8. The CDR3 spans 15 residues. Written as DNA, the CDR3 is TGTGCCAGCACCGAGAGGGGGCCCTACACCGGGGAGCTGTTTTTT. Encoded protein: CASTERGPYTGELFF.

The rearrangement uses TRBV9 and TRBJ2-2; 7 bases fit TRBD1. V was pared by 0 bases and J by 2 bases, with 4 bases of the junction left unmatched. Per germline, CDR1 SGDLS and CDR2 YYNGEE. The CDR3 is 16 residues long. DNA for the CDR3: TGTGCCAGCAGCGTAGCCGGGACAGCCAACACCGGGGAGCTGTTTTTT. It codes for CASSVAGTANTGELFF.

V usage is TRBV27 and J usage is TRBJ2-1; D is perhaps TRBD1 (6 bases). V gave up 7 bases and J gave up 4 bases, with 14 bases separating them. Germline CDR1 and CDR2: MNHEY and SMNVEV (reference sequence). The CDR3 is 14 residues long. The chain's CDR3 is CASKVGGLYNEQFF. CDR3 sequence (DNA): TGTGCCAGCAAGGTTGGGGGCCTATACAATGAGCAGTTCTTC.

The CDR3 spells CASSHFGGTGNTIYF. Written as DNA, the CDR3 is TGTGCCAGCAGCCACTTTGGAGGGACCGGAAACACCATATATTTT. The rearrangement uses TRBV5-5 and TRBJ1-3; weak D call: TRBD1 (5 bases). The V and J ends lost 4 bases and 4 bases respectively, with 15 bases between them. In germline, CDR1 is SGHKS, CDR2 YYEKEE (reference sequence). This CDR3 region has 15 residues. Full variable domain (rest looked up from reference TRBV5-5 and TRBJ1-3): DAGVTQSPTHLIKTRGQQVTLRCSPISGHKSVSWYQQVLGQGPQFIFQYYEKEERGRGNFPDRFSARQFPNYSSELNVNALLLGDSALYLCASSHFGGTGNTIYFGEGSWLTVV.

The chain links TRBV11-2 to TRBJ2-3; D might be TRBD2 (6 bases). The germline V gene encodes CDR1 SGHAT and CDR2 FQNNGV. V was shortened by 4 bases and J by 0 bases, with 11 bases between the two germline ends. This CDR3 is 15 amino acids long. The CDR3 loop reads CASSSAGTSTDTQYF. Here the CDR3 DNA reads TGTGCCAGCAGCTCGGCGGGGACTAGCACAGATACGCAGTATTTT.

The table lists this clone with a count of one. The gene calls are TRBV10-3 and TRBJ1-2, with 7 nucleotides matching TRBD1. This CDR3 has 12 residues. CDR1 is ENHRY, CDR2 SYGVKD, per germline. With 6 bases clipped from V and 8 bases from J, the junction kept 6 bases outside the gene matches. CDR3 coding DNA: TGTGCCATCAGCAAGACAGGGTCCGGCTACACCTTC. Its protein product is CAISKTGSGYTF.

V and J are TRBV5-1 and TRBJ1-3; D not resolved. V lost 3 bases and J lost 0, with 19 bases in between. Germline V CDR1 and CDR2: SGHRS, YFSETQ. The CDR3 is 18 amino acids. The CDR3 DNA reads TGCGCCAGCAGCTCAAACCCCGACGGACTCCCCTCTGGAAACACCATATATTTT. It specifies CASSSNPDGLPSGNTIYF. The variable domain in full, completed from reference TRBV5-1 and TRBJ1-3, reads KAGVTQTPRYLIKTRGQQVTLSCSPISGHRSVSWYQQTPGQGLQFLFEYFSETQRNKGNFPGRFSGRQFSNSRSEMNVSTLELGDSALYLCASSSNPDGLPSGNTIYFGEGSWLTVV.

The V and J genes are TRBV6-5 and TRBJ1-5, with D perhaps matching TRBD1 (6 bases). V was shortened by 0 bases and J by 5 bases, with 14 bases between the two germline ends. CDR1 and CDR2 (germline): MNHEY, SVGAGI. This CDR3 spans 16 amino acids. The CDR3 spells CASSYSGTGRDQPQHF. DNA of the CDR3: TGTGCCAGCAGTTACTCGGGAACAGGGCGCGATCAGCCCCAGCATTTT.

This sequence joins TRBV5-1 and TRBJ2-3; D might be TRBD2 (6 bases). This CDR3 has 14 amino acids. CDR1 and CDR2 (germline): SGHRS, YFSETQ. Between the trimmed V and J ends, which lost 3 bases and 4 bases, there was a span of 12 bases. Here the CDR3 reads CASSWGLESDTQYF. The CDR3 DNA reads as TGCGCCAGCAGCTGGGGACTTGAATCAGATACGCAGTATTTT. Full variable domain (rest looked up from reference TRBV5-1 and TRBJ2-3): KAGVTQTPRYLIKTRGQQVTLSCSPISGHRSVSWYQQTPGQGLQFLFEYFSETQRNKGNFPGRFSGRQFSNSRSEMNVSTLELGDSALYLCASSWGLESDTQYFGPGTRLTVL.

The rearrangement uses TRBV27 and TRBJ2-2; D is perhaps TRBD1 (5 bases). The CDR3 totals 15 residues. Germline V gives CDR1 MNHEY, CDR2 SMNVEV (reference sequence). V dropped 3 bases and J dropped 3 bases, with 11 bases sitting between them. The CDR3 region is CASSFQGMDTGELFF. In DNA, the CDR3 is TGTGCCAGCAGTTTTCAGGGAATGGACACCGGGGAGCTGTTTTTT.

The chain employs TRBV5-4 and TRBJ1-1; tentative D call: TRBD1 (6 bases). CDR1 is SGHNT and CDR2 is YYREEE in the germline V gene (reference sequence). V was clipped by 1 base and J by 1 base, with 8 bases between them. The CDR3 has 14 residues. CDR3 DNA sequence: TGTGCCAGCAGCTTGAGGGGGGGGAACACTGAAGCTTTCTTT. Amino acids: CASSLRGGNTEAFF. The variable domain in full, with the rest retrieved from reference TRBV5-4 and TRBJ1-1, is ETGVTQSPTHLIKTRGQQVTLRCSSQSGHNTVSWYQQALGQGPQFIFQYYREEENGRGNFPPRFSGLQFPNYSSELNVNALELDDSALYLCASSLRGGNTEAFFGQGTRLTVV.

The chain couples TRBV4-1 to TRBJ1-4; tentatively, D is TRBD1 (6 bases). The V and J ends lost 2 bases and 8 bases respectively, with 12 bases between them. The CDR3 has 14 residues. Germline lookup yields CDR1 MGHRA and CDR2 YSYEKL. The DNA for the CDR3 is TGCGCCAGCAGCCAACCAGGGGCGAGGGAAAAACTGTTTTTT. Its protein is CASSQPGAREKLFF.